This T cell receptor (beta chain) was sequenced in a study of OX40 agonist ivuxolimab in advanced cancers. The CDR3 is 14 amino acids. Germline V gene data show CDR1 as MNHEY and CDR2 as SMNVEV (reference sequence). V lost 7 bases and J lost 2, with 13 bases in between. Using immunoSEQ multiplex PCR, the repertoire was profiled, and TCRdb retains in-frame clones only, with some absent. The sample lists 28,000 or so clones, more than 75% seen once, with under 30% in the top ten. The chain uses TRBV27 and TRBJ2-3; a possible D gene is TRBD2 (5 bases). The material was CD4+ or CD8+ T cells sorted from blood, obtained in a trial of the OX40 agonist ivuxolimab. This receptor was identified in an adult with an advanced solid tumor such as melanoma, head and neck, liver or kidney cancer. The CDR3 sequence: CASTQNSATDTQYF. CDR3 sequence (DNA): TGTGCCAGCACCCAAAATAGCGCCACAGATACGCAGTATTTT.